What follows is one TCR beta chain and its context. As originally analysed: Reference gene primer amplification in the assay estimated nucleated cell counts. Assay: immunoSEQ multiplex PCR; the TCRdb copy retains only in-frame clones and omits some. V and J calls and clone size are as listed in that table; D and trimming were resolved from the DNA. The data contain approximately 250,000 clones, roughly 84% of them singletons. The source of the sample is a study of blood T cell repertoires in COVID-19. Study summary: The United States, Italy and Spain supplied acute and convalescent COVID-19 samples. T cells, B-cell-depleted T cells, or PBMCs supplied cDNA or gDNA.

The CDR3 consists of 12 residues. V lost 7 bases and J lost 1, with 7 bases in between. From germline, CDR1 is SQVTM and CDR2 ANQGSEA. The clonotype originates from a human donor in a cohort sampled during active COVID-19. The sequenced sample was peripheral blood. The chain has TRBV29-1 and TRBJ2-2; D unresolved. CDR3 DNA sequence: TGCAGCGCGGTTCTGAACACCGGGGAGCTGTTTTTT. Translated: CSAVLNTGELFF.